The source of this TCR beta chain is a study of T cells in Graves' hyperthyroidism and ophthalmopathy. Findings of the study overall: Ophthalmopathy was separated from stable hyperthyroidism by a 13 V-J model. Median prediction lead before ophthalmopathy onset was about 6.3 months with the model.

Amplified regions were TCR beta CDR3 sequences from RNA transcripts. The primer set for the first-round RT-PCR of the TCR CDR3 was HTBI. One entry per CDR3 protein results from TCRdb running MiXCR on the multiplex PCR reads. The repertoire holds about 600,000 distinct CDR3 sequences, more than 12% seen once, with approximately 12% in the top ten. In its sample, this clonotype was seen many times. Its antigen is undetermined. Active moderate-to-severe ophthalmopathy, Clinical Activity Score at least 3, NOSPECS at least 4, under 3 months' duration. PBMCs were sourced from around 10 ml fresh peripheral blood. Germline-derived CDR1 and CDR2 are MDHEN and SYDVKM. This CDR3 region has 15 residues. V lost 6 bases and J 0 bases, leaving 15 bases between the germline ends.

Sequencing was carried out using blood. This chain links TRBV28 with TRBJ2-7; D possibly corresponds to TRBD1 (5 bases). The TCR was taken from a woman in her fifties or sixties with Graves' ophthalmopathy. CDR3 nucleotide sequence: TGTGCCAGCAGACTTACAGGAGCCGACTCCTACGAGCAGTACTTC. It codes for CASRLTGADSYEQYF.